This entry features one T cell receptor (beta chain) sequence. The data were obtained in a study of blood T cell repertoires in COVID-19. For the study at large: Samples of COVID-19 (acute and convalescent) were obtained from the United States, Italy and Spain. T cells, B-cell-depleted T cells, or PBMCs provided the cDNA or gDNA that served as material.

Repertoires were generated with immunoSEQ multiplex PCR, while TCRdb's copy carries only in-frame clones and drops some. The sample shows fewer than 75,000 clones, more than 70% of them seen only once. Trimming at V came to 4 bases and at J to 4 bases, leaving 5 bases not matched to a gene. Germline CDR1 SGHRS, CDR2 YFSETQ. The CDR3 extends over 14 amino acids. The specimen was peripheral blood. The gene calls are TRBV5-1 and TRBJ1-5, with 7 bases matching TRBD1. The receptor was derived from a man over 45 with active COVID-19. The CDR3 sequence: CASSPGQQNQPQHF. For the CDR3, the DNA is TGCGCCAGCAGCCCGGGACAGCAGAATCAGCCCCAGCATTTT. Complete variable domain (other parts from reference TRBV5-1 and TRBJ1-5): KAGVTQTPRYLIKTRGQQVTLSCSPISGHRSVSWYQQTPGQGLQFLFEYFSETQRNKGNFPGRFSGRQFSNSRSEMNVSTLELGDSALYLCASSPGQQNQPQHFGDGTRLSIL.